These T cell receptor beta chains were read from a single sample in a study of T cells in Graves' hyperthyroidism and ophthalmopathy. Each CDR3 protein is one row after TCRdb ran MiXCR on the multiplex PCR reads. Of hundreds of thousands of distinct CDR3 sequences listed, around 20% are singletons. The sample comprised blood. Receptor source: a woman in her forties or fifties with Graves' hyperthyroidism that later progressed to Graves' ophthalmopathy. Each CDR3 is given with its conserved first and last residue. The D gene is left open where the match is weak. Expanded clones are given a class, and other clones once, few, many or no size at all.

abundance,d_gene,j_gene,v_gene,len,CDR3aa,CDR3nt
many,TRBD1,TRBJ1-5,TRBV20-1,16,CSARDRGQGFNQPQHF,TGCAGTGCTAGAGATAGGGGACAGGGTTTCAATCAGCCCCAGCATTTT
NA,NA,TRBJ2-2,TRBV12-3/TRBV12-4,16,CASSPSGAANTGELFF,TGTGCCAGCAGCCCTTCTGGAGCCGCGAACACCGGGGAGCTGTTTTTT
many,TRBD1,TRBJ2-5,TRBV20-1,13,CSARYRGLETQYF,TGCAGTGCTAGATACAGGGGGTTAGAGACCCAGTACTTC
NA,NA,TRBJ1-1,TRBV3-1,15,CASSGANGGYTEAFF,TGTGCCAGCAGCGGCGCAAACGGGGGCTACACTGAAGCTTTCTTT
few,NA,TRBJ2-1,TRBV10-2,13,CASSAIGDNEQFF,TGCGCCAGCAGTGCCATCGGAGACAATGAGCAGTTCTTC
many,NA,TRBJ2-2,TRBV3-1,18,CASSQDFVRETSTGELFF,TGTGCCAGCAGCCAAGATTTCGTGAGGGAAACATCCACCGGGGAGCTGTTTTTT
NA,NA,TRBJ1-3,TRBV6-5,16,CASSSKTEDSGNTIYF,TGTGCCAGCAGTTCCAAAACGGAGGACTCTGGAAACACCATATATTTT
many,NA,TRBJ2-5,TRBV3-1,12,CASSRSEETQYF,TGTGCCAGCAGCCGATCCGAAGAGACCCAGTACTTC
few,TRBD2,TRBJ2-1,TRBV9,14,CASSLLAGWGEQFF,TGTGCCAGCAGCTTACTAGCGGGGTGGGGTGAGCAGTTCTTC
NA,NA,TRBJ1-2,TRBV30,11,CAWNLNYGYTF,TGTGCCTGGAACCTTAACTATGGCTACACCTTC
many,NA,TRBJ2-5,TRBV7-9,12,CASSLSAKTQYF,TGTGCCAGCAGCTTATCCGCGAAGACCCAGTACTTC
once,TRBD1,TRBJ1-2,TRBV28,13,CASSPRGLYGYTF,TGTGCCAGCAGTCCGAGGGGGCTCTATGGCTACACCTTC
NA,NA,TRBJ2-6,TRBV2,16,CATQPDRSSGANVLTF,TGTGCCACCCAGCCCGACAGAAGCTCTGGGGCCAACGTCCTGACTTTC
many,TRBD1,TRBJ2-1,TRBV20-1,14,CSAEGGQGYNEQFF,TGCAGTGCCGAGGGGGGACAGGGATACAATGAGCAGTTCTTC
NA,NA,TRBJ1-1,TRBV6-5,15,CASSYSRGLYTEAFF,TGTGCCAGCAGTTACTCGAGGGGATTGTACACTGAAGCTTTCTTT
many,TRBD1,TRBJ1-1,TRBV18,16,CASSTLGTGLNTEAFF,TGTGCCAGCTCTACCCTGGGGACAGGCCTTAACACTGAAGCTTTCTTT
few,TRBD1,TRBJ1-1,TRBV27,15,CASSTRQGWYTEAFF,TGTGCCAGCAGTACCCGACAGGGGTGGTACACTGAAGCTTTCTTT
NA,TRBD1,TRBJ2-7,TRBV9,15,CASSVGGTGTAEQYF,TGTGCCAGCAGCGTAGGGGGGACAGGGACTGCCGAGCAGTACTTC
many,NA,TRBJ2-3,TRBV6-1,16,CASSESLRMGTDTQYF,TGTGCCAGCAGTGAAAGTCTGCGTATGGGCACAGATACGCAGTATTTT
many,NA,TRBJ1-1,TRBV5-1,13,CASMGTMNTEAFF,TGCGCCAGCATGGGCACCATGAACACTGAAGCTTTCTTT
NA,TRBD2,TRBJ2-5,TRBV20-1,16,CSAGTSGGNLEETQYF,TGCAGTGCGGGGACTAGCGGGGGGAATTTAGAAGAGACCCAGTACTTC
many,NA,TRBJ2-7,TRBV7-9,14,CASSPSRLNYEQYF,TGTGCCAGCAGCCCGTCCCGTTTGAACTACGAGCAGTACTTC
many,NA,TRBJ2-1,TRBV20-1,15,CSARGYGETGNEQFF,TGCAGTGCTAGAGGTTACGGGGAAACGGGGAATGAGCAGTTCTTC
NA,NA,TRBJ1-2,TRBV5-1,13,CASSLHDRKGYTF,TGCGCCAGCAGCCTACATGACAGAAAGGGCTACACCTTC
many,TRBD1,TRBJ2-5,TRBV11-2,16,CASSDLTGTGVETQYF,TGTGCCAGCAGCGATCTAACCGGGACAGGGGTCGAGACCCAGTACTTC
many,NA,TRBJ1-4,TRBV27,15,CASSFQAGANEKLFF,TGTGCCAGCAGTTTTCAGGCTGGGGCTAATGAAAAACTGTTTTTT
NA,NA,TRBJ1-2,TRBV6-1,14,CASSTQGVNYGYTF,TGTGCCAGCAGCACTCAGGGAGTCAACTATGGCTACACCTTC
once,NA,TRBJ2-5,TRBV20-1,17,CSATRWPVRVGQETQYF,TGCAGTGCTACCCGTTGGCCGGTCAGGGTTGGGCAAGAGACCCAGTACTTC
many,NA,TRBJ1-2,TRBV12-3/TRBV12-4,14,CASTSRRGIEGYTF,TGTGCCAGCACCAGCCGACGGGGTATCGAGGGCTACACCTTC
NA,NA,TRBJ2-7,TRBV12-3/TRBV12-4,15,CASTLDQVKGYEQYF,TGTGCCAGCACCCTCGATCAGGTCAAAGGCTACGAGCAGTACTTC
few,NA,TRBJ1-1,TRBV29-1,12,CSVGPGDTEAFF,TGCAGCGTTGGCCCAGGGGACACTGAAGCTTTCTTT
NA,NA,TRBJ2-1,TRBV7-6,16,CASSSGGSGSYNEQFF,TGTGCCAGCAGCAGTGGGGGTAGCGGCTCCTACAATGAGCAGTTCTTC
NA,NA,TRBJ1-2,TRBV6-1,14,CASSPAGKKDGYTF,TGTGCCAGCAGCCCGGCAGGGAAGAAGGATGGCTACACCTTC
NA,NA,TRBJ2-1,TRBV5-5,13,CASSSDLLDEQFF,TGTGCCAGCAGCTCGGACCTTTTGGATGAGCAGTTCTTC
many,NA,TRBJ2-7,TRBV5-1,14,CASSLSPHSYEQYF,TGCGCCAGCAGCTTGTCGCCGCACTCCTACGAGCAGTACTTC
NA,TRBD2,TRBJ2-1,TRBV9,18,CAGSVALLAGAQYNEQFF,TGTGCCGGCAGCGTAGCCCTGCTAGCGGGGGCCCAGTACAATGAGCAGTTCTTC
NA,NA,TRBJ2-2,TRBV6-1,14,CASTPGPRFGELFF,TGTGCCAGCACCCCGGGGCCCCGATTCGGGGAGCTGTTTTTT
NA,TRBD1,TRBJ1-1,TRBV6-1,15,CASRIRDRGNSEAFF,TGTGCCAGCAGGATCCGGGACAGGGGCAATTCTGAAGCTTTCTTT
NA,TRBD1,TRBJ1-3,TRBV19,15,CASIRTGGLGNTIYF,TGTGCCAGTATTCGGACAGGGGGCCTTGGAAACACCATATATTTT